This passage covers 32 T cell receptor beta chains from one sample sequenced in a study of Graves' ophthalmopathy and Graves' hyperthyroidism. The authors amplified TCR beta CDR3 regions from RNA transcripts. Scientists carried out first-round RT-PCR using HTBI primers and then a second-round multiplex PCR. TCRdb re-derived calls from the multiplex PCR reads in MiXCR, one entry per CDR3 protein. The sample lists a few hundred thousand distinct CDR3 sequences, roughly 18% occurring once. Sequencing input: peripheral blood. The receptors derive from a woman aged 18-29 years with Graves' ophthalmopathy.

This clonotype was observed at least ten times. The chain is built from TRBV2 and TRBJ2-3, with 11 bases that match TRBD2. V shed 8 bases and J 6 bases; nucleotides not matched to a gene: 1. The germline V gene has CDR1 SNHLY and CDR2 FYNNEI. The CDR3 runs 12 residues. DNA for the CDR3: TGTGCCAGCGGACTAGCGGGCGATACGCAGTATTTT. As protein: CASGLAGDTQYF.

This clonotype was recorded many times. The chain recombines TRBV6-5 with TRBJ1-1; TRBD1 agrees at 8 bases. Germline trimming cut 5 bases from V and 2 bases from J; bases unmatched to any gene: 4. Germline assignment: CDR1 MNHEY and CDR2 SVGAGI. The CDR3 runs to 14 residues. CDR3 sequence reads: CASSPDRDNTEAFF. CDR3 sequence (DNA): TGTGCCAGCAGTCCGGACAGGGACAACACTGAAGCTTTCTTT.

This clonotype came up many times. V and J are TRBV29-1 and TRBJ2-7, with TRBD2 as a possible D gene (6 bases). The V and J ends lost 6 bases and 2 bases respectively, with 14 bases between them. The CDR3 runs 13 residues. Germline V gene data show CDR1 as SQVTM and CDR2 as ANQGSEA. The CDR3 DNA sequence: TGCAGCGTCCTTGGAGGGCGAACCTACGAGCAGTACTTC. The encoded protein is CSVLGGRTYEQYF.

This clonotype was recorded many times. The V and J genes are TRBV12-3 or TRBV12-4 and TRBJ2-7, with 10 bases aligning to TRBD1. The CDR3 sequence is 13 residues long. With V trimmed by 5 bases and J by 11 bases, 9 bases remained unmatched. The CDR3 loop is CASSPNPGQGEYF. The CDR3 region has the DNA TGTGCCAGCAGTCCAAACCCTGGACAGGGGGAGTACTTC.

This clonotype was seen at least ten times. The rearrangement uses TRBV11-2 and TRBJ1-5; possible D gene TRBD1, 5 bases. Germline V gene data show CDR1 as SGHAT and CDR2 as FQNNGV. This CDR3 has 15 amino acids. V lost 0 bases to trimming and J lost 7 bases, with 13 bases between them. The CDR3 is CASSLDEGVGQPQHF. CDR3 DNA sequence: TGTGCCAGCAGCTTAGATGAAGGGGTTGGGCAGCCCCAGCATTTT.

This clonotype was counted at least ten times. The chain is built from TRBV29-1 and TRBJ2-7, with D tentatively TRBD1 (6 bases). Trimming removed 6 bases at V and 7 bases at J, with 13 bases between. The CDR3 spans 11 residues. Germline V lookup: CDR1 SQVTM, CDR2 ANQGSEA. The CDR3 DNA follows: TGCAGCGTACCCACCCAGGGGGAGCAGTACTTC. It is translated as CSVPTQGEQYF.

This clonotype was observed at least ten times. The chain links TRBV29-1 to TRBJ2-7; 9 bases map to TRBD1. Germline loops: CDR1 SQVTM, CDR2 ANQGSEA. CDR3 length: 13 residues. The V segment lost 6 bases and the J segment 3 bases; nucleotides outside the gene matches: 6. DNA of the CDR3: TGCAGCGTCCCCGGGACAGGGAGCTACGAGCAGTACTTC. The encoded protein is CSVPGTGSYEQYF.

This clonotype has ten or more counts. This sequence joins TRBV6-1 and TRBJ2-7; D unresolved. The CDR3 extends over 13 amino acids. The V end lost 6 bases, the J end lost 0 bases, and 9 bases lay between the germline ends. The germline V gene encodes CDR1 MNHNS and CDR2 SASEGT. CDR3 in DNA: TGTGCCAGCAGGGGCGCGCTCTCCTACGAGCAGTACTTC. Amino acids: CASRGALSYEQYF.

This clonotype came up many times. The chain couples TRBV6-2 or TRBV6-3 to TRBJ2-6, with D maybe TRBD1 (5 bases). The germline V and J ends were trimmed by 3 bases and 3 bases, with 6 bases remaining between them. The CDR3 length is 14 residues. Germline-derived CDR1 and CDR2 are MNHEY and SVGEGT. The CDR3 coding sequence is TGTGCCAGCAGTTATCAGGGTGGGGCCAACGTCCTGACTTTC. The encoded protein is CASSYQGGANVLTF.

The chain recombines TRBV6-5 with TRBJ2-7; the match to TRBD1 covers 10 bases. CDR1 is MNHEY, CDR2 SVGAGI, per germline. V shed 2 bases and J 4 bases; nucleotides not matched to a gene: 5. The CDR3 covers 15 residues. CDR3 protein: CASSYRDRGRYEQYF. The CDR3 DNA reads TGTGCCAGCAGTTACCGGGACAGGGGAAGGTACGAGCAGTACTTC.

This clonotype occurred many times. The chain links TRBV7-9 to TRBJ2-5; 7 bases align to TRBD2. CDR1 is SEHNR, CDR2 FQNEAQ, per germline (reference sequence). Trimming cost V 5 bases and J 5 bases; bases outside gene matches: 8. This CDR3 region has 14 residues. The DNA of the CDR3 is TGTGCCAGCAGCCCTCCGCGGGGGATGGAGACCCAGTACTTC. Its translation: CASSPPRGMETQYF. Supplemented by reference TRBV7-9 and TRBJ2-5, the full variable domain reads DTGVSQNPRHKITKRGQNVTFRCDPISEHNRLYWYRQTLGQGPEFLTYFQNEAQLEKSRLLSDRFSAERPKGSFSTLEIQRTEQGDSAMYLCASSPPRGMETQYFGPGTRLLVL.

This clonotype was counted many times. The rearrangement links TRBV6-2 or TRBV6-3 to TRBJ2-5; D is undetermined. The V end lost 6 bases, the J end lost 1 base, and 18 bases lay between the germline ends. This CDR3 has 16 residues. Germline values: CDR1 MNHEY, CDR2 SVGEGT. The CDR3 nucleotides read TGTGCCAGCAGCCGCCCCGGACGGATTCCCCAAGAGACCCAGTACTTC. Its translation is CASSRPGRIPQETQYF.

V gene TRBV6-1 combines with J gene TRBJ1-1; 7 positions agree with TRBD1. Trimming cost V 6 bases and J 4 bases; bases outside gene matches: 11. The CDR3 has 15 amino acids. CDR1 and CDR2 from the germline V gene are MNHNS and SASEGT. CDR3 sequence reads: CASRPSTGLGTEAFF. CDR3 coding DNA: TGTGCCAGCAGACCTTCGACAGGGTTGGGCACTGAAGCTTTCTTT.

This clonotype was observed many times. The CDR3 loop reads CASSAPGRQETQYF. Written as DNA, the CDR3 is TGTGCCAGCAGCGCCCCCGGGAGACAAGAGACCCAGTACTTC. The V and J genes are TRBV9 and TRBJ2-5; maybe TRBD2 (6 bases). Germline V gene data show CDR1 as SGDLS and CDR2 as YYNGEE. This CDR3 has 14 residues. Deletions cut 3 bases from V and 2 bases from J, with 11 bases between. The full variable domain, completed using reference TRBV9 and TRBJ2-5, is DSGVTQTPKHLITATGQRVTLRCSPRSGDLSVYWYQQSLDQGLQFLIQYYNGEERAKGNILERFSAQQFPDLHSELNLSSLELGDSALYFCASSAPGRQETQYFGPGTRLLVL.

This clonotype has a count of ten or more. The rearrangement uses TRBV5-1 and TRBJ2-7; TRBD2 agrees at 7 bases. With 1 base clipped from V and 2 bases from J, the junction kept 9 bases outside the gene matches. CDR1 is SGHRS, CDR2 YFSETQ, per germline. The CDR3 length is 16 residues. CDR3 coding DNA: TGCGCCAGCAGCTTGATGGCTAGCGGCGAAACCTACGAGCAGTACTTC. This gives the protein CASSLMASGETYEQYF.

J is TRBJ2-5 and V is TRBV7-2; D is unresolved. Germline loops: CDR1 SGHTA, CDR2 FQGNSA. The CDR3 runs to 12 residues. Trimming pared 2 bases from V and 5 bases from J, leaving 6 bases between. CDR3 residues: CASSLSMETQYF. In DNA form, the CDR3 reads TGTGCCAGCAGCTTATCCATGGAGACCCAGTACTTC.

The V call is TRBV6-1, the J call TRBJ1-1; TRBD1 matches 9 bases. Germline V gene data show CDR1 as MNHNS and CDR2 as SASEGT. The CDR3 runs 15 residues. Unmatched junction bases numbered 9, after V lost 5 bases and J lost 5 bases. The CDR3: CASSRGQGGQTEAFF. The CDR3 coding sequence is TGTGCCAGCAGTCGGGGACAGGGTGGACAAACTGAAGCTTTCTTT.

Ten or more counts support this clonotype. The chain carries TRBV7-8 and TRBJ2-7, with D perhaps matching TRBD2 (6 bases). V lost 4 bases and J 2 bases, leaving 18 bases between the germline ends. There are 16 residues in the CDR3. The germline gives CDR1 SGHVS, CDR2 FQNEAQ. Here the CDR3 reads CASSSLGGAGPYEQYF. As DNA, the CDR3 is TGTGCCAGCAGCTCACTGGGCGGGGCAGGGCCCTACGAGCAGTACTTC.

This clonotype was picked up a small number of times. This rearrangement joins TRBV27 to TRBJ1-5; 7 nucleotides agree with TRBD1. CDR1 MNHEY and CDR2 SMNVEV come from the germline V gene (reference sequence). CDR3 length: 16 amino acids. V shed 5 bases and J 4 bases; nucleotides not matched to a gene: 11. The CDR3 nucleotides are TGTGCCAGCAGTCCCGAAGGACAGGAGCGTAATCAGCCCCAGCATTTT. Its protein product is CASSPEGQERNQPQHF.

There are many counts of this clonotype. The chain carries TRBV6-1 and TRBJ1-6; 7 nucleotides match TRBD1. From germline, CDR1 is MNHNS and CDR2 SASEGT. V dropped 5 bases and J dropped 7; count of bases not matched to a gene: 5. This CDR3 region has 14 residues. The CDR3: CASSLTGKNSPLHF. For the CDR3, the DNA is TGTGCCAGCAGTCTGACAGGGAAAAATTCACCCCTCCACTTT.

This clonotype was seen at least ten times. The genes are TRBV4-3 and TRBJ1-6; TRBD1 aligns across 8 bases. The CDR3 has 18 amino acids. Germline CDR1 is LGHNA and CDR2 is YSLEER. With V trimmed by 0 bases and J by 0 bases, 4 bases remained unmatched. Here the CDR3 reads CASSQDDRGSSYNSPLHF. As DNA, the CDR3 is TGCGCCAGCAGCCAAGACGACAGGGGCAGCTCCTATAATTCACCCCTCCACTTT.

This clonotype was found many times. This chain connects TRBV18 to TRBJ1-1, with D possibly TRBD1 on 6 matching bases. Germline CDR1 KGHSH, CDR2 LQKENI. The length of the CDR3 is 15 residues. V gave up 3 bases and J gave up 4 bases, with 15 bases separating them. This CDR3 is CASSPKIRGSTEAFF. The CDR3 DNA sequence: TGTGCCAGCTCACCGAAAATTAGGGGGTCCACTGAAGCTTTCTTT.

This clonotype was seen ten or more times. The chain joins TRBV11-3 to TRBJ2-7, with D possibly called TRBD1 or TRBD2 (5 bases each). V gave up 1 base and J gave up 1 base, with 14 bases separating them. Per the germline V gene, CDR1 is SGHNT and CDR2 is YENEEA. The CDR3 consists of 16 residues. CDR3 sequence (DNA): TGTGCCAGCAGCTTAGGGGCCGGGACCGTATCCTACGAGCAGTACTTC. As protein: CASSLGAGTVSYEQYF.

This clonotype appeared many times. The chain links TRBV7-8 to TRBJ2-2, with TRBD1 matching over 7 bases. The CDR3 runs to 16 residues. Germline CDR1 and CDR2: SGHVS and FQNEAQ. V dropped 10 bases and J dropped 3; count of bases not matched to a gene: 14. The CDR3 here is CAIEVFEGGDTGELFF. DNA of the CDR3: TGTGCCATCGAGGTTTTTGAAGGGGGCGACACCGGGGAGCTGTTTTTT.

The sample holds many counts of this clonotype. CDR3 in DNA: TGTGCCAGCAGCTTTGGGGAAGGCTACGAGCAGTACTTC. It encodes CASSFGEGYEQYF. This sequence joins TRBV5-8 and TRBJ2-7, with D unclear. Deletions cut 2 bases from V and 3 bases from J, with 9 bases between. Germline V gene lookup returns CDR1 SGHTS and CDR2 YDEGEE. The CDR3 loop spans 13 amino acids.

J is TRBJ1-5 and V is TRBV2; D is undetermined. This CDR3 spans 13 amino acids. Germline lookup yields CDR1 SNHLY and CDR2 FYNNEI. V gave up 7 bases and J gave up 6 bases, with 13 bases separating them. CDR3 sequence: CASNEQSSQPQHF. The CDR3, as DNA: TGTGCCAGCAACGAGCAGTCTAGTCAGCCCCAGCATTTT.

This clonotype was counted ten times or more. This chain uses TRBV28 with TRBJ1-2; D remains ambiguous. The V gene lost 7 bases and the J gene lost 8 bases, with 14 bases spanning the gap. This CDR3 is built from 12 residues. Germline-derived CDR1 and CDR2 are MDHEN and SYDVKM. CDR3 amino acids: CASTQRMEGYTF. Here the CDR3 DNA reads TGTGCCAGCACCCAAAGAATGGAGGGCTACACCTTC.

Ten or more counts support this clonotype. The chain links TRBV2 to TRBJ1-2; D is possibly TRBD1 (6 bases). The germline V and J ends were trimmed by 3 bases and 0 bases, with 14 bases remaining between them. CDR3 length: 16 residues. Germline CDR1 reads SNHLY; CDR2 reads FYNNEI. The chain's CDR3 is CASSDLGEGANYGYTF. As DNA, the CDR3 is TGTGCCAGCAGTGATCTCGGTGAGGGGGCTAACTATGGCTACACCTTC. Full variable domain (rest looked up from reference TRBV2 and TRBJ1-2): EPEVTQTPSHQVTQMGQEVILRCVPISNHLYFYWYRQILGQKVEFLVSFYNNEISEKSEIFDDQFSVERPDGSNFTLKIRSTKLEDSAMYFCASSDLGEGANYGYTFGSGTRLTVV.

This clonotype was seen repeatedly, ten times or more. The chain carries TRBV2 and TRBJ2-2; D is tentatively TRBD1 or TRBD2 (5 bases each). Deletions cut 8 bases from V and 8 bases from J, with 18 bases between. Germline V gene data show CDR1 as SNHLY and CDR2 as FYNNEI. The CDR3 runs to 14 residues. DNA for the CDR3: TGTGCCAGCGTGGCACTAGGGGTCCCTGGGGAGCTGTTTTTT. Translated: CASVALGVPGELFF.

This clonotype appeared many times. V and J are TRBV28 and TRBJ2-4; D might be TRBD1 (8 bases). The CDR3 loop spans 16 amino acids. V lost 5 bases and J lost 6, with 20 bases in between. Germline CDR1 and CDR2: MDHEN and SYDVKM. CDR3 loop: CASSEIQGGQGNIQYF. The CDR3 coding sequence is TGTGCCAGCAGTGAAATACAGGGGGGGCAGGGAAACATTCAGTACTTC.

This clonotype came up many times. It may be a read error: a sequence one base away is much more abundant. The chain recombines TRBV10-3 with TRBJ2-2; 9 bases map to TRBD1. The germline gives CDR1 ENHRY, CDR2 SYGVKD. The CDR3 totals 15 residues. Here the CDR3 DNA reads TGTGCCGGAAGGATTACAGGGGGCGTTTACGGGGAGCTGCTTTTT. Its protein is CAGRITGGVYGELLF.

This clonotype has ten or more counts. CDR3 sequence (DNA): TGTGCCAGCAGCCCTTCTAGCGGGGGGTTTTACGAGCAGTACTTC. It specifies CASSPSSGGFYEQYF. The gene calls are TRBV13 and TRBJ2-7, with TRBD2 matching over 11 bases. The CDR3 totals 15 residues. Germline V CDR1 and CDR2: PRHDT, FYEKMQ (reference sequence). Trimming removed 5 bases from V and 4 bases from J; junction bases left unmatched: 7. The full variable domain, with the rest looked up from reference TRBV13 and TRBJ2-7, is AAGVIQSPRHLIKEKRETATLKCYPIPRHDTVYWYQQGPGQDPQFLISFYEKMQSDKGSIPDRFSAQQFSDYHSELNMSSLELGDSALYFCASSPSSGGFYEQYFGPGTRLTVT.